A single sample is the source of the 10 T cell receptor beta chains below, sequenced in a study of beta chain features in type 1 diabetes. General study results and limits: All four CD4+ subsets from Type 1 diabetes patients carried moderately but significantly shorter TCRB CDR3s.

Expressed TCRB transcripts were sequenced, since all the RNA that had been isolated was reverse transcribed. The table came from immunoSEQ multiplex PCR; TCRdb's copy has only in-frame clones and leaves some out. Among 640,000 or so clones listed, 10% to 15% were seen once. Their target antigens are unknown. Sequencing input: naive CD4+ T cells from blood. The receptor set was obtained from a man aged 18 to 35 with type 1 diabetes.

This clone was seen only a few times. This chain uses TRBV28 with TRBJ2-3, with TRBD2 matching over 8 bases. From germline, CDR1 is MDHEN and CDR2 SYDVKM. Trimming cost V 2 bases and J 4 bases; bases outside gene matches: 5. CDR3 length equals 15 residues. CDR3 in DNA: TGTGCCAGCAGTTTACGGGGGACTAGGGCAGATACGCAGTATTTT. It encodes CASSLRGTRADTQYF.

This clone was detected a few times. CDR3 amino acids: CASSLADRAAEQYF. CDR3 DNA: TGCGCCAGCAGCTTGGCGGACAGGGCGGCCGAGCAGTACTTC. The chain links TRBV5-1 to TRBJ2-7, with 8 bases fitting TRBD1. V gave up 0 bases and J gave up 6 bases; unmatched junction bases: 5. CDR1 and CDR2 from the germline V gene are SGHRS and YFSETQ. The CDR3 totals 14 residues.

This clone has more than one count but fewer than ten. V gene TRBV4-1 combines with J gene TRBJ2-4; the match to TRBD1 covers 8 bases. CDR1 is MGHRA, CDR2 YSYEKL, per germline. CDR3 length equals 15 residues. V was pared by 4 bases and J by 4 bases, with 6 bases of the junction left unmatched. The CDR3 here is CASSLGRTGKNIQYF. DNA of the CDR3: TGCGCCAGCAGCCTAGGACGGACAGGGAAAAACATTCAGTACTTC.

Only a few counts were recorded for this clone. The V call is TRBV10-3, the J call TRBJ1-2; possibly TRBD1 for D (6 bases). Germline V gives CDR1 ENHRY, CDR2 SYGVKD. V was cut by 6 bases and J by 4 bases, with 9 bases left in between. The CDR3 is 12 amino acids. The CDR3, as DNA: TGTGCCATCAGCGGACAGACCTATGGCTACACCTTC. It is translated as CAISGQTYGYTF.

The table lists this clone with a few counts. Other DNA sequences from this sample encode an identical CDR3 as well. The chain uses TRBV6-5 and TRBJ2-3, with D possibly called TRBD1 or TRBD2 (5 bases each). Trimming removed 5 bases at V and 0 bases at J, with 6 bases between. Germline V gives CDR1 MNHEY, CDR2 SVGAGI. The CDR3 contains 13 residues. The CDR3 nucleotides read TGTGCCAGCAGTCGGGACAGCACAGATACGCAGTATTTT. Translation: CASSRDSTDTQYF.

This clone was seen more than once but under ten times. The V call is TRBV5-5, the J call TRBJ2-1; D unclear. The ends were cut back, 2 bases at V and 10 bases at J, with 10 bases in the middle. CDR1 and CDR2 (germline): SGHKS, YYEKEE (reference sequence). The CDR3 covers 12 residues. CDR3 DNA sequence: TGTGCCAGCAGCTTTGCACCGCAAGAGCAGTTCTTC. Translation: CASSFAPQEQFF.

The rearrangement joins TRBV19 to TRBJ1-1; D possibly corresponds to TRBD1 (5 bases). Germline V gene data show CDR1 as LNHDA and CDR2 as SQIVND (reference sequence). V shed 6 bases and J shed 1 base, with 12 bases lying between them. The CDR3 spans 14 residues. The CDR3 reads CASSTDGGNTEAFF. In DNA, the CDR3 is TGTGCCAGTAGCACGGACGGGGGGAACACTGAAGCTTTCTTT.

This clone has more than one count but fewer than ten. This chain connects TRBV7-8 to TRBJ2-3; 8 bases align to TRBD2. Germline values: CDR1 SGHVS, CDR2 FQNEAQ. V lost 5 bases, J lost 5 bases, and 12 bases stayed unmatched. The length of the CDR3 is 16 residues. CDR3 bases: TGTGCCAGCAGCGCCCCTTTCGGGGGGGCCTTAGATACGCAGTATTTT. As protein: CASSAPFGGALDTQYF.

This clone was observed a few times. The rearrangement joins TRBV30 to TRBJ1-2; TRBD1 might be the D (6 bases). The V and J ends lost 0 bases and 7 bases respectively, with 12 bases between them. There are 13 residues in the CDR3. Germline-derived CDR1 and CDR2 are GTSNPN and SVGIG (reference sequence). This chain's CDR3 is CAWSVVDSAGYTF. CDR3 DNA: TGTGCCTGGAGTGTTGTGGACAGCGCTGGCTACACCTTC.

The chain couples TRBV29-1 to TRBJ2-3; TRBD1 matches 7 bases. CDR3 length: 15 amino acids. J gave up 1 base and V 3 bases, and 7 bases lay outside the gene matches. Per the germline V gene, CDR1 is SQVTM and CDR2 is ANQGSEA. The CDR3 region is CSVDIQGLGTDTQYF. CDR3 bases: TGCAGCGTTGACATACAGGGGTTAGGCACAGATACGCAGTATTTT.